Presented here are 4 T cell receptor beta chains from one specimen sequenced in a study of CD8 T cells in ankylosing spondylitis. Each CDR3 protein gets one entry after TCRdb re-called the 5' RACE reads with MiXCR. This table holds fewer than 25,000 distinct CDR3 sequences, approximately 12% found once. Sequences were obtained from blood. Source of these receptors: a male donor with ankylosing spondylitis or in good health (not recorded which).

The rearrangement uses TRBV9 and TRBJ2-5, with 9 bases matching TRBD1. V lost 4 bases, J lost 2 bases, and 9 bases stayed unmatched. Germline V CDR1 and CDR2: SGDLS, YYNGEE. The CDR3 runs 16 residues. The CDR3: CASSPPGTGLQETQYF. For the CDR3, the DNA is TGTGCCAGCAGCCCCCCCGGGACAGGGCTACAAGAGACCCAGTACTTC.

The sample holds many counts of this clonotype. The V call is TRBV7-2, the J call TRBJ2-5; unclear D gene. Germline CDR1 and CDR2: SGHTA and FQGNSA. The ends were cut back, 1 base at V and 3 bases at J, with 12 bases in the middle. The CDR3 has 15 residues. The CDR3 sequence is CASSLVGSTKETQYF. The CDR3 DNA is TGTGCCAGCAGCTTAGTAGGCAGTACCAAAGAGACCCAGTACTTC.

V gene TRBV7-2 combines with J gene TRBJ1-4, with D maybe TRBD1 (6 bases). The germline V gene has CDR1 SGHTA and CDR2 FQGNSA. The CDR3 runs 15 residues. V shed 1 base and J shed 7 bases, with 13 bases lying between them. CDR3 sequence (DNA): TGTGCCAGCAGCTTAGATGGGGGCAGGAGTGAAAAACTGTTTTTT. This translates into CASSLDGGRSEKLFF. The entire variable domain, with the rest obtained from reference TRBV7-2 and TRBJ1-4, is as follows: GAGVSQSPSNKVTEKGKDVELRCDPISGHTALYWYRQSLGQGLEFLIYFQGNSAPDKSGLPSDRFSAERTGGSVSTLTIQRTQQEDSAVYLCASSLDGGRSEKLFFGSGTQLSVL.

In nucleotides, the CDR3 is TGCAGTGACCAGAGCGGGGACTTCTACAATGAGCAGTTCTTC. It encodes CSDQSGDFYNEQFF. The chain employs TRBV20-1 and TRBJ2-1; 7 bases match TRBD2. V was clipped by 7 bases and J by 3 bases; unmatched bases: 9. The CDR3 has 14 residues. CDR1 is DFQATT and CDR2 is SNEGSKA in the germline V gene (reference sequence).